Below, 22 T cell receptor beta chains from the same sample are listed, as sequenced in a study of regulatory T cells in long-lasting Graves disease. Indicated time point: newly diagnosed GD, antithyroid drugs for less than 3 months. PBMCs provided the RNA from which the TCR library was made. For TCR beta, libraries came from iRepertoire HTBI primers and Arm-PCR of CDR3 regions. TCRdb reprocessed the multiplex PCR reads with MiXCR, giving one entry per CDR3 protein. The table has fewer than 550,000 distinct CDR3 sequences, 15% to 20% seen once. The sample was also linked to a second study, of T cells in Graves' hyperthyroidism and ophthalmopathy.

The specimen comprised peripheral blood mononuclear cells (PBMCs), sampled at new diagnosis, from a patient treated with antithyroid drugs. The receptors derive from a woman aged 40 to 65 with Graves disease.

The table lists this clonotype with a few counts. The chain links TRBV4-1 to TRBJ2-7; D gene uncertain. There are 14 residues in the CDR3. The germline V gene encodes CDR1 MGHRA and CDR2 YSYEKL. V was clipped by 4 bases and J by 3 bases, with 13 bases between them. The CDR3 DNA is TGCGCCAGCAGCCGCCCAGGACGGTTCTACGAGCAGTACTTC. It is translated as CASSRPGRFYEQYF.

This clonotype showed up many times. The chain has TRBV11-3 and TRBJ2-2, with D perhaps matching TRBD1 or TRBD2 (5 bases each). V was trimmed by 5 bases and J by 7 bases, leaving 17 bases between them. The CDR3 spans 15 residues. In germline, CDR1 is SGHNT, CDR2 YENEEA. The CDR3 loop reads CASSPSWGSSGELFF. In nucleotides, the CDR3 is TGTGCCAGCAGCCCGTCCTGGGGGTCTAGCGGGGAGCTGTTTTTT.

This clonotype was detected ten times or more. This sequence joins TRBV12-3 or TRBV12-4 and TRBJ2-2; D gene unclear. V lost 8 bases and J lost 5, with 12 bases in between. This CDR3 comprises 13 residues. The CDR3 DNA sequence: TGTGCCAGCGGGCCTGTAGAAACCGGGGAGCTGTTTTTT. Amino acids: CASGPVETGELFF.

This clonotype was counted ten times or more. This chain joins TRBV6-1 and TRBJ1-1, with TRBD1 matching over 10 bases. With 3 bases clipped from V and 0 bases from J, the junction kept 4 bases outside the gene matches. This CDR3 spans 16 amino acids. CDR1 is MNHNS and CDR2 is SASEGT in the germline V gene. The CDR3 sequence is CASSEGTGVMNTEAFF. CDR3 nucleotide sequence: TGTGCCAGCAGTGAGGGGACAGGGGTGATGAACACTGAAGCTTTCTTT.

This clonotype has a handful of counts. In DNA form, the CDR3 reads TGTGCCAGCAGTAATACAGGGTATGAAGGTTCACCCCTCCACTTT. This gives the protein CASSNTGYEGSPLHF. J is TRBJ1-6 and V is TRBV6-1; possible D gene TRBD1, 6 bases. Trimming shortened V by 5 bases and J by 9 bases, and 17 bases separated the two germline ends. Germline assignment: CDR1 MNHNS and CDR2 SASEGT. This CDR3 contains 15 residues.

This clonotype was observed many times. The chain joins TRBV3-1 to TRBJ2-7; the D gene is possibly TRBD1 (5 bases). From germline, CDR1 is LGHDT and CDR2 YNNKEL (reference sequence). The CDR3 runs to 13 residues. Trimming took off 1 base at V and 2 bases at J, with 6 bases between the two ends. In DNA, the CDR3 is TGTGCCAGCAGCCAAGCAGGGACCTACGAGCAGTACTTC. This gives the protein CASSQAGTYEQYF.

This clonotype was detected many times. The chain couples TRBV5-5 to TRBJ2-2; no firm D call. Germline CDR1 reads SGHKS; CDR2 reads YYEKEE (reference sequence). V shed 5 bases and J shed 2 bases, with 16 bases lying between them. The CDR3 spans 16 residues. The CDR3 nucleotides read TGTGCCAGCAGTCGGGTCCCGGCCATAAACACCGGGGAGCTGTTTTTT. Protein product: CASSRVPAINTGELFF.

A word on this clonotype: A much larger clone differs from this one at a single base, so this may be a read error. The chain couples TRBV2 to TRBJ1-6; possibly TRBD1 for D (6 bases). This CDR3 is built from 14 residues. The V end lost 4 bases, the J end lost 6 bases, and 10 bases lay between the germline ends. Germline CDR1 and CDR2: SNHLY and FYNNEI. The CDR3 region is CASSGGTLNSPLHF. The CDR3 DNA reads as TGTGCCAGCAGTGGAGGGACACTTAATTCACCCCTCCACTTT. Combining the CDR3 with reference TRBV2 and TRBJ1-6 gives the whole variable domain EPEVTQTPSHQVTQMGQEVILRCVPISNHLYFYWYRQILGQKVEFLVSFYNNEISEKSEIFDDQFSVERPDGSNFTLKIRSTKLEDSAMYFCASSGGTLNSPLHFGNGTRLTVT.

This clonotype showed up many times. The rearrangement uses TRBV20-1 and TRBJ2-1; 7 bases match TRBD2. Germline V CDR1 and CDR2: DFQATT, SNEGSKA (reference sequence). Trimming cost V 6 bases and J 6 bases; bases outside gene matches: 8. CDR3 length equals 13 residues. For the CDR3, the DNA is TGCAGTGCCTTCACCCCGGGGGGCAATGAGCAGTTCTTC. Translation gives CSAFTPGGNEQFF.

This clonotype was detected a few times. For the CDR3, the DNA is TGTGCCGGGAGCCGGACAGGAATGAACACTGAAGCTTTCTTT. As protein: CAGSRTGMNTEAFF. The chain is built from TRBV6-1 and TRBJ1-1; 7 bases line up with TRBD1. V shed 11 bases, J shed 0 bases, and the junction held 9 bases outside the gene matches. The CDR3 loop spans 14 amino acids. The V gene's germline CDR1 is MNHNS and CDR2 SASEGT.

V is TRBV7-9 and J is TRBJ1-4; a weak D match, TRBD1 (5 bases). Germline CDR1 reads SEHNR; CDR2 reads FQNEAQ (reference sequence). CDR3 length: 15 residues. V lost 8 bases and J lost 7, with 20 bases in between. CDR3 nucleotide sequence: TGTGCCAGCGGCCCGGGACGGCTTGGGATTGAAAAACTGTTTTTT. This translates into CASGPGRLGIEKLFF.

This clonotype was recorded a few times. The CDR3 region has the DNA TGTGCCAGCAGTGAAGAGGGTCGGCTGGCCAAAAACATTCAGTACTTC. Its translation is CASSEEGRLAKNIQYF. The gene calls are TRBV2 and TRBJ2-4; no clear D. The germline gives CDR1 SNHLY, CDR2 FYNNEI. The CDR3 sequence is 16 residues long. V was shortened by 1 base and J by 1 base, with 11 bases between the two germline ends.

The chain recombines TRBV4-2 with TRBJ2-3; 7 nucleotides match TRBD2. The V gene's germline CDR1 is LGHNA and CDR2 YNFKEQ. This CDR3 is built from 14 residues. With 8 bases clipped from V and 1 base from J, the junction kept 6 bases outside the gene matches. CDR3 loop: CASAAGIGTDTQYF. CDR3 nucleotide sequence: TGTGCCAGCGCAGCGGGGATCGGCACAGATACGCAGTATTTT.

This clonotype was found a few times. V usage is TRBV5-1 and J usage is TRBJ2-1; D call uncertain. This CDR3 has 14 residues. CDR1 and CDR2 from the germline V gene are SGHRS and YFSETQ. V lost 4 bases to trimming and J lost 5 bases, with 13 bases between them. The chain's CDR3 is CASSPNGRDNEQFF. DNA of the CDR3: TGCGCCAGCAGCCCTAATGGACGTGACAATGAGCAGTTCTTC.

The sample holds a few counts of this clonotype. The chain links TRBV27 to TRBJ2-1, with a weak D call TRBD2 (6 bases). Germline loops: CDR1 MNHEY, CDR2 SMNVEV (reference sequence). CDR3 length equals 15 residues. Trimming removed 5 bases from V and 6 bases from J, with 17 bases in between. The CDR3 region is CASSPRRDRSNEQFF. CDR3 bases: TGTGCCAGCAGTCCACGGAGGGATCGCAGCAATGAGCAGTTCTTC.

This chain connects TRBV5-1 to TRBJ2-7, with TRBD1 as a possible D gene (5 bases). V gave up 1 base and J gave up 4 bases, with 15 bases separating them. Per the germline V gene, CDR1 is SGHRS and CDR2 is YFSETQ. The CDR3 is 15 amino acids. The CDR3 DNA is TGCGCCAGCAGCTTGCAGGGCACGAAGAATTACGAGCAGTACTTC. Protein sequence: CASSLQGTKNYEQYF.

The rearrangement uses TRBV6-1 and TRBJ1-3; D is ambiguous. The germline CDR1 and CDR2 sequences are MNHNS and SASEGT. The CDR3 length is 13 residues. The V gene lost 4 bases and the J gene lost 6 bases, with 10 bases spanning the gap. The chain's CDR3 is CASSGTDENTIYF. DNA for the CDR3: TGTGCCAGCAGTGGAACCGACGAAAACACCATATATTTT.

This clonotype has at least ten counts. The rearrangement joins TRBV20-1 to TRBJ2-7; D remains ambiguous. The CDR3 loop spans 11 amino acids. Germline V gene lookup returns CDR1 DFQATT and CDR2 SNEGSKA (reference sequence). The germline V and J ends were trimmed by 0 bases and 5 bases, with 5 bases remaining between them. CDR3 bases: TGCAGTGCTAGAGATTATGACGAGCAGTACTTC. It yields the protein CSARDYDEQYF.

This clonotype was seen a few times. This rearrangement joins TRBV4-1 to TRBJ2-3, with 7 bases fitting TRBD2. This CDR3 has 16 residues. Germline-derived CDR1 and CDR2 are MGHRA and YSYEKL. V lost 2 bases and J lost 1; bases outside the gene matches: 6. CDR3: CASSQRQRGGTDTQYF. The CDR3 nucleotides read TGCGCCAGCAGCCAACGTCAACGGGGGGGCACAGATACGCAGTATTTT.

This clonotype was observed a handful of times. The chain joins TRBV10-3 to TRBJ2-3, with 9 bases identical to TRBD2. V lost 6 bases, J lost 2 bases, and 6 bases stayed unmatched. CDR3 size: 15 residues. Looked up from germline, CDR1 is ENHRY and CDR2 is SYGVKD. CDR3 in DNA: TGTGCCATCAGGGGAGCTAGCGGGGTCACAGATACGCAGTATTTT. Its translation: CAIRGASGVTDTQYF.

This clonotype turned up a few times. The CDR3 reads CASSQDHRGDGYTF. The CDR3 coding sequence is TGTGCCAGCAGCCAAGATCATCGAGGGGATGGCTACACCTTC. The J gene is TRBJ1-2, the V gene TRBV2; D is possibly TRBD1 (5 bases). V lost 6 bases and J lost 6, with 17 bases in between. Germline CDR1 is SNHLY and CDR2 is FYNNEI. The CDR3 extends over 14 amino acids.

This clonotype has ten or more counts. The chain uses TRBV20-1 and TRBJ1-2, with D unclear. V was trimmed by 2 bases and J by 3 bases, leaving 10 bases between them. The CDR3 loop spans 13 amino acids. Germline CDR1 and CDR2: DFQATT and SNEGSKA (reference sequence). The CDR3 spells CSARSDKDYGYTF. The CDR3 nucleotides are TGCAGTGCTAGAAGTGACAAAGACTATGGCTACACCTTC.